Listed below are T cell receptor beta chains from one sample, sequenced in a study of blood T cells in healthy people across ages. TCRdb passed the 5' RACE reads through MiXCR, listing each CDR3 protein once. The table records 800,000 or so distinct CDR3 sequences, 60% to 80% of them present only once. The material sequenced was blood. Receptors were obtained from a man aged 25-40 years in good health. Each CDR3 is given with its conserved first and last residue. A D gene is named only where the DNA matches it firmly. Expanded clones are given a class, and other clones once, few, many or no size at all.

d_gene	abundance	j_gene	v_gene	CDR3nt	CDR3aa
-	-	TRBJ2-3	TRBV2	TGTGCCAGCAGTATCCAGGGAACAGATACGCAGTATTTT	CASSIQGTDTQYF
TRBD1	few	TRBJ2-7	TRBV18	TGTGCCAGCTCACGACAGGGAAAAGCCACCTACGAGCAGTACTTC	CASSRQGKATYEQYF
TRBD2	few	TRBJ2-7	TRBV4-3	TGCGCCAGCAGCCAAGATAGCGGGAGCTCCTACGAGCAGTACTTC	CASSQDSGSSYEQYF
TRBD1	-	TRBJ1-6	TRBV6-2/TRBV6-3	TGTGCCAGCAACGACAGGGGGACGAATTCACCCCTCCACTTT	CASNDRGTNSPLHF
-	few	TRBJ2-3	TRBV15	TGTGCCACCAGCAGAGATAGGGTCCCCACAGATACGCAGTATTTT	CATSRDRVPTDTQYF
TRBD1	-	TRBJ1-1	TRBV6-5	TGTGCCAGCACCGACAGGGATAACCCTGAAGCTTTCTTT	CASTDRDNPEAFF
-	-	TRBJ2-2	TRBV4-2	TGTGCCAGCAGCCTTCGTAAGAACACCGGGGAGCTGTTTTTT	CASSLRKNTGELFF
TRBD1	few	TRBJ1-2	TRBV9	TGTGCCAGCAGCGTAGATGACAGGGTTGATGGCTACACCTTC	CASSVDDRVDGYTF
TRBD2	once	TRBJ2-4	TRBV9	TGTGCCAGCAGCGTGGGAGGGACAAACATTCAGTACTTC	CASSVGGTNIQYF
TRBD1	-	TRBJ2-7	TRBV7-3	TGTGCCAGCAGCCCGGTGACAGGGAACAACGAGCAGTACTTC	CASSPVTGNNEQYF
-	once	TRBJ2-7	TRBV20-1	TGCAGTGCTAGTCCCTACAATGAGCAGTACTTC	CSASPYNEQYF
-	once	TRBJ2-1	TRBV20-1	TGCAGTGCTAGAGAACCCCACAATGAGCAGTTCTTC	CSAREPHNEQFF
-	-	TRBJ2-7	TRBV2	TGTGCCAGCGGGTCCTACGAGGAGTACTTC	CASGSYEEYF
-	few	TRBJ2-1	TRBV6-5	TGTGCCAGCAGTTACGGGAGTAATGAGCAGTTCTTC	CASSYGSNEQFF
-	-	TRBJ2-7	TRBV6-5	TGTGCCAGCACTAACAGGGTGGGTGACGAGCAGTACTTC	CASTNRVGDEQYF
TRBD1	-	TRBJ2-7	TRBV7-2	TGTGCCAGCAGCTTACTCGGACAGGCCTCCTACGAGCAGTACTTC	CASSLLGQASYEQYF
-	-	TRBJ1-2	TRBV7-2	TGTGCCAGCAGCTCACAGGGACGAGATGGCTACACCTTC	CASSSQGRDGYTF
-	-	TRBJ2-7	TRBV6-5	TGTGCCAGCAGCCGTGAAAACAGGGCTAGCTCCTACGAGCAGTACTTC	CASSRENRASSYEQYF
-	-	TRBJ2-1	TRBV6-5	TGTGCCAGCAGTGACTCGGGCTCCGATGAGCAGTTCTTC	CASSDSGSDEQFF
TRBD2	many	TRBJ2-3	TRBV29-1	TGCAGCGCCGACGGGGGGGGCACTGGAGATACGCAGTATTTT	CSADGGGTGDTQYF
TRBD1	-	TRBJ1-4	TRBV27	TGTGCCAGCAGTGGACTCGACAGGGGGCGTGAAAAACTGTTTTTT	CASSGLDRGREKLFF
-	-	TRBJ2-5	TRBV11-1	TGTGCCACCACAGGTACCCAAGAGACCCAGTACTTC	CATTGTQETQYF
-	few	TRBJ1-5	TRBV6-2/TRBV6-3	TGTGCCAGCAGTTCACCTGCGGGCGGGAGCAATCAGCCCCAGCATTTT	CASSSPAGGSNQPQHF
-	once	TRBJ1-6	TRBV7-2	TGTGCCGGCAGCAACAGAAATTCACCCCTCCACTTT	CAGSNRNSPLHF
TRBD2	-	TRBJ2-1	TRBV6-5	TGTGCCAGCAGTAACCCCTTAGCGGGGGGCAACAATGAGCAGTTCTTC	CASSNPLAGGNNEQFF
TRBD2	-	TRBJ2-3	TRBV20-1	TGCAGTGCCAATCGTGGACTAGCGGGGTTCACAGATACGCAGTATTTT	CSANRGLAGFTDTQYF